This T cell receptor (beta chain) was identified in a study of Graves' ophthalmopathy and Graves' hyperthyroidism. The trim removed 6 bases at V and 5 bases at J, leaving 6 bases unmatched. The CDR3 has 14 amino acids. Amplification of the TCR beta CDR3 regions used RNA transcripts (as template). Second-round multiplex PCR came after a first-round RT-PCR that employed HTBI primers. TCRdb fed the multiplex PCR reads into MiXCR, producing one record per CDR3 protein. Among around 1,200,000 distinct CDR3 sequences listed, 35% to 45% were seen once. Study results and limitations: Using 13 signatures, a model distinguished ophthalmopathy from stable hyperthyroidism, reaching around 88% sensitivity and 81.08% specificity.

Points on this clonotype: The target antigen is unknown.

The sample was peripheral blood or thyroid tissue (not recorded which). The receptor was derived from an adult man with Graves' hyperthyroidism. The rearrangement joins TRBV12-3 or TRBV12-4 to TRBJ1-1; 10 positions agree with TRBD1. The CDR3 DNA is TGTGCCAGCAGGAAGACAGGGGGCCGGACTGAAGCTTTCTTT. This translates into CASRKTGGRTEAFF.